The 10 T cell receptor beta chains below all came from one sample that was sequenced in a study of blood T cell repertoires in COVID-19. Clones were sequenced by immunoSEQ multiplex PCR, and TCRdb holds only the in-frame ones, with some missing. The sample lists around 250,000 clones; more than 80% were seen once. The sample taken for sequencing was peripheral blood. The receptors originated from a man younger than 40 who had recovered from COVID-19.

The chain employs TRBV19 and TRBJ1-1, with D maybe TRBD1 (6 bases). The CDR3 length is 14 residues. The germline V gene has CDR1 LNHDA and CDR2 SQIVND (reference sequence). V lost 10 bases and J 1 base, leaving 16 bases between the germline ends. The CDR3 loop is CATILGGPNTEAFF. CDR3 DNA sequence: TGTGCCACCATTTTGGGGGGGCCGAACACTGAAGCTTTCTTT. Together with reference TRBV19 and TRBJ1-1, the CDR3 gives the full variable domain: DGGITQSPKYLFRKEGQNVTLSCEQNLNHDAMYWYRQDPGQGLRLIYYSQIVNDFQKGDIAEGYSVSREKKESFPLTVTSAQKNPTAFYLCATILGGPNTEAFFGQGTRLTVV.

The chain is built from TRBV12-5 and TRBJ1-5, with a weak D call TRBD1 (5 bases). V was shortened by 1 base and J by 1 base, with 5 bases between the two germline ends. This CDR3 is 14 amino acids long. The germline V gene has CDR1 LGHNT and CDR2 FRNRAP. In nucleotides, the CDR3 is TGTGCTAGTGGTTTGGGACAGAGCAATCAGCCCCAGCATTTT. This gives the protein CASGLGQSNQPQHF.

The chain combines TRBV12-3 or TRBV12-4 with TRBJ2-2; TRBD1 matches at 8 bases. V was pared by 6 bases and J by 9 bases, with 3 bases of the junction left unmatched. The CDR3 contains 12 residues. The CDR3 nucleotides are TGTGCCAGCAGGACAGGGGAACGGGAGCTGTTTTTT. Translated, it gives CASRTGERELFF.

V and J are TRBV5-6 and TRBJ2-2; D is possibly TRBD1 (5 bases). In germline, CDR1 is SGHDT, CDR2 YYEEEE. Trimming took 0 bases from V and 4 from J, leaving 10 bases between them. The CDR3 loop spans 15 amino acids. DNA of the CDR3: TGTGCCAGCAGCTTGGCAGGGTTTCGCACCGGGGAGCTGTTTTTT. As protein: CASSLAGFRTGELFF.

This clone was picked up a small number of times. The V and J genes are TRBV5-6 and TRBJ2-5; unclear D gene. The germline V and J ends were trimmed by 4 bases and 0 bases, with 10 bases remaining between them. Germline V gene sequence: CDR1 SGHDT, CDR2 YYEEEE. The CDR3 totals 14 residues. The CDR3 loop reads CASSEVTYQETQYF. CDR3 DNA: TGTGCCAGCAGCGAAGTGACATACCAAGAGACCCAGTACTTC. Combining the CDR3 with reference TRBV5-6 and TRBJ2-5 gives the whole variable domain DAGVTQSPTHLIKTRGQQVTLRCSPKSGHDTVSWYQQALGQGPQFIFQYYEEEERQRGNFPDRFSGHQFPNYSSELNVNALLLGDSALYLCASSEVTYQETQYFGPGTRLLVL.

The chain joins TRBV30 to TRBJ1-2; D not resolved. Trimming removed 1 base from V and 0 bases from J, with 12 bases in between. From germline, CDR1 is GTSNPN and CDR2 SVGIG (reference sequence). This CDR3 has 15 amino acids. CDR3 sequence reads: CAWSGFVGANYGYTF. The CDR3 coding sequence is TGTGCCTGGAGTGGGTTCGTTGGAGCTAACTATGGCTACACCTTC.

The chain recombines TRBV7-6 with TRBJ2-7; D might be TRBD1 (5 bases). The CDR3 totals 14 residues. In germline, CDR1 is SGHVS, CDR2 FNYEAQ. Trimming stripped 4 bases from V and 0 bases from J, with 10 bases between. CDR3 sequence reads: CASSSTGSSYEQYF. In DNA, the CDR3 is TGTGCCAGCAGCTCCACAGGTTCCTCCTACGAGCAGTACTTC.

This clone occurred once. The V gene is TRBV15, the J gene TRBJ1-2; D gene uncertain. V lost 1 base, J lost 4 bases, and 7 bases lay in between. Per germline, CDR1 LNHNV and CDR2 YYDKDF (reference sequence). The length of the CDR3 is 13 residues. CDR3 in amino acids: CATSRANTYGYTF. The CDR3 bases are TGTGCCACCAGCAGAGCAAACACCTATGGCTACACCTTC.

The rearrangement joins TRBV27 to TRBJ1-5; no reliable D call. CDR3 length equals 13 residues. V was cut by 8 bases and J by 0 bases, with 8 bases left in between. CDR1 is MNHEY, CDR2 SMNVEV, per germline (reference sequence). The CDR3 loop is CASGLSSNQPQHF. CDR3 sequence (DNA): TGTGCCAGCGGCCTCTCTAGCAATCAGCCCCAGCATTTT.

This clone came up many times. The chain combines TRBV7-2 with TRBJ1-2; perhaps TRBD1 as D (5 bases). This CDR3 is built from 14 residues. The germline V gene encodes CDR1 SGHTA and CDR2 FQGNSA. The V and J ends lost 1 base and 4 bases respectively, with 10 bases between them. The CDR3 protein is CASSLDQGPYGYTF. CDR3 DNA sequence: TGTGCCAGCAGCTTAGATCAGGGCCCCTATGGCTACACCTTC.